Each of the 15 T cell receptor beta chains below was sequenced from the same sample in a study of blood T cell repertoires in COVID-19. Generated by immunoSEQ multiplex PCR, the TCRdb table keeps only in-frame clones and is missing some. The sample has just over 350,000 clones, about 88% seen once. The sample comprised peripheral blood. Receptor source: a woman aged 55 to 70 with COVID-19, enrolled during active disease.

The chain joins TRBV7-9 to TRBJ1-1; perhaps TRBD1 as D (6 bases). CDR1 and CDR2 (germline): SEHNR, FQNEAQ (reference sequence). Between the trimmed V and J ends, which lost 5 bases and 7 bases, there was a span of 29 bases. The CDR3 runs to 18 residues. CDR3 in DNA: TGTGCCAGCAGCCCCTATCCCGGGACACCCCGTAAGGTCAGTGAAGCTTTCTTT. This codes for CASSPYPGTPRKVSEAFF. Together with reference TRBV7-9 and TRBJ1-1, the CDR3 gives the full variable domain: DTGVSQNPRHKITKRGQNVTFRCDPISEHNRLYWYRQTLGQGPEFLTYFQNEAQLEKSRLLSDRFSAERPKGSFSTLEIQRTEQGDSAMYLCASSPYPGTPRKVSEAFFGQGTRLTVV.

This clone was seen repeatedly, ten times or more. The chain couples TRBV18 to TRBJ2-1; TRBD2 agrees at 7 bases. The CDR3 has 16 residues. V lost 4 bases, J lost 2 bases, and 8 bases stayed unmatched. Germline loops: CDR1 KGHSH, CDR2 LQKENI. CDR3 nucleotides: TGTGCCAGCTCACAACTTAAGGGGACTACCTACAATGAGCAGTTCTTC. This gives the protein CASSQLKGTTYNEQFF.

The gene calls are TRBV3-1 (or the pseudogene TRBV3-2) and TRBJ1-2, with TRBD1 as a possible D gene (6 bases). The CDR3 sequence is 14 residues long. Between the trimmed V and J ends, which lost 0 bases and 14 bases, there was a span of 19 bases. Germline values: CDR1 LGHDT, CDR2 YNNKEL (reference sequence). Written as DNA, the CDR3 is TGTGCCAGCAGCCAAGAAATGGGGGCGCCCTTATCTACCTTC. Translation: CASSQEMGAPLSTF.

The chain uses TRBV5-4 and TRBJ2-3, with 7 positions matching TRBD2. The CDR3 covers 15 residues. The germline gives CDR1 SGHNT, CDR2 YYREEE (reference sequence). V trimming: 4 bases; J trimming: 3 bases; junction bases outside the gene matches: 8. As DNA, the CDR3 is TGTGCCAGCAGCCTTCTAGCGGATAATACAGATACGCAGTATTTT. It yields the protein CASSLLADNTDTQYF. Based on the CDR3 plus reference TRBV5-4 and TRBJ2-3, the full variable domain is ETGVTQSPTHLIKTRGQQVTLRCSSQSGHNTVSWYQQALGQGPQFIFQYYREEENGRGNFPPRFSGLQFPNYSSELNVNALELDDSALYLCASSLLADNTDTQYFGPGTRLTVL.

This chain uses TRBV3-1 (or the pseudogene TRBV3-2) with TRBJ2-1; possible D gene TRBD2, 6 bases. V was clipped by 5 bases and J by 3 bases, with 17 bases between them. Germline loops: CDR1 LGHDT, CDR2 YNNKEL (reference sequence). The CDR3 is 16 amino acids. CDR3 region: CASSNTPGLRYNEQFF. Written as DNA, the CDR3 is TGTGCCAGCAGCAATACCCCGGGACTTCGCTACAATGAGCAGTTCTTC.

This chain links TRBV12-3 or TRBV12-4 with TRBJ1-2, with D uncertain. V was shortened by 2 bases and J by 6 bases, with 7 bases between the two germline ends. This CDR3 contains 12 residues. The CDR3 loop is CASSLSGNGYTF. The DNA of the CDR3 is TGTGCCAGCAGTTTAAGCGGTAATGGCTACACCTTC.

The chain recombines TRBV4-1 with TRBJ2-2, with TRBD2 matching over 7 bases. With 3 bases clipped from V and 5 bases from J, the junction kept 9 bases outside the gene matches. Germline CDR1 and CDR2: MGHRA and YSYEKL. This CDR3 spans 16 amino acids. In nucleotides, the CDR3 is TGCGCCAGCAGCCACCCTGGCGGGGGAGAAACCGGGGAGCTGTTTTTT. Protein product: CASSHPGGGETGELFF.

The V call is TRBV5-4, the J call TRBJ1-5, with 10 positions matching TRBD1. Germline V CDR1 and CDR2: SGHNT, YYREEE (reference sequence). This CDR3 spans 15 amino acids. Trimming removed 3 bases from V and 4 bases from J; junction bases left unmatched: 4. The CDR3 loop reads CASSSGTGANQPQHF. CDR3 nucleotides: TGTGCCAGCAGCTCGGGGACAGGGGCTAATCAGCCCCAGCATTTT.

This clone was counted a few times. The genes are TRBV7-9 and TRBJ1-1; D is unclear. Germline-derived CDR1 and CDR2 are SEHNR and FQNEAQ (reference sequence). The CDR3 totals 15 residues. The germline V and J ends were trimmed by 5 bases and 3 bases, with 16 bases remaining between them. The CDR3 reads CASSPRLAEDTEAFF. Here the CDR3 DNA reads TGTGCCAGCAGCCCCCGCTTGGCGGAGGACACTGAAGCTTTCTTT.

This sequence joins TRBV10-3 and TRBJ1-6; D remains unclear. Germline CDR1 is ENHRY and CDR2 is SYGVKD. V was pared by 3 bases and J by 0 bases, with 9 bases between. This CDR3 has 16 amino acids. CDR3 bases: TGTGCCATCAGTGATACCAGAAGCTCCTATAATTCACCCCTCCACTTT. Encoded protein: CAISDTRSSYNSPLHF.

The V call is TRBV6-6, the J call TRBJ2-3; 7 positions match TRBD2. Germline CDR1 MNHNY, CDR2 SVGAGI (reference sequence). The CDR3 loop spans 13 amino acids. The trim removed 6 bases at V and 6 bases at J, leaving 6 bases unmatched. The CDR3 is CASRSGAGDTQYF. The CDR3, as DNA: TGTGCCAGCAGGAGCGGGGCGGGGGATACGCAGTATTTT.

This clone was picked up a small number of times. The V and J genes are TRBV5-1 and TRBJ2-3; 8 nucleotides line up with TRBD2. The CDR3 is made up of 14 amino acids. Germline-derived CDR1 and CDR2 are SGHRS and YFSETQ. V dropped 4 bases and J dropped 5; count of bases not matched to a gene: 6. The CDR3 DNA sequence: TGCGCCAGCAGCCAAGGACTAGCAAGAGATACGCAGTATTTT. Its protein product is CASSQGLARDTQYF.

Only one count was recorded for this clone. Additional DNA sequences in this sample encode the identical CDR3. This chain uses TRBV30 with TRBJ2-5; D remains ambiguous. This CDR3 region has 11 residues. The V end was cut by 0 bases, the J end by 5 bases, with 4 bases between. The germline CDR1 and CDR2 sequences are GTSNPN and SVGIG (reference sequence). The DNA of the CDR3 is TGTGCCTGGAGTGTACGGGAGACCCAGTACTTC. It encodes CAWSVRETQYF.

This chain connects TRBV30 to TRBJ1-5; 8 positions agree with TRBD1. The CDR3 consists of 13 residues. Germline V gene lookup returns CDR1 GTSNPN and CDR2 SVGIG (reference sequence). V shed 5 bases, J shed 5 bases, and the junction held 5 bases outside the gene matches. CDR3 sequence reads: CAWDAQGDQPQHF. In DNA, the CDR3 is TGTGCCTGGGACGCACAGGGGGATCAGCCCCAGCATTTT. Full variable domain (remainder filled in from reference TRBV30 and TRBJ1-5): SQTIHQWPATLVQPVGSPLSLECTVEGTSNPNLYWYRQAAGRGLQLLFYSVGIGQISSEVPQNLSASRPQDRQFILSSKKLLLSDSGFYLCAWDAQGDQPQHFGDGTRLSIL.

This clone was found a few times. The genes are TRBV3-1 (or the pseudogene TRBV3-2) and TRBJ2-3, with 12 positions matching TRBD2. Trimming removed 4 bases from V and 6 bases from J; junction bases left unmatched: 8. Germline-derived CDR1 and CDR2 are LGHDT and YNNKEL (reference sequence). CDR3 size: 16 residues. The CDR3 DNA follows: TGTGCCAGCAGCCGGAGACTAGCGGGGGTTCTTGATACGCAGTATTTT. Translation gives CASSRRLAGVLDTQYF.